This T cell receptor beta chain appears in the sequencing data of a study of T cells in Graves' hyperthyroidism and ophthalmopathy. Patients were excluded because of uncontrolled infection, other autoimmune disease, pregnancy or lactation. 9 to 10 ml fresh peripheral blood yielded the PBMCs. Notes on this clonotype: Its antigen is unidentified.

The TCR beta CDR3 regions underwent amplification using RNA transcripts as the source. A set of HTBI primers served as the primers for a first-round RT-PCR of the TCR CDR3. TCRdb reprocessed the multiplex PCR reads via MiXCR and lists one record per CDR3 protein. The table lists approximately 600,000 distinct CDR3 sequences, around 20% of them singletons. V dropped 5 bases and J dropped 2 bases, with 14 bases sitting between them. There are 15 residues in the CDR3. Germline CDR1 LNHDA, CDR2 SQIVND (reference sequence). Regarding the study as a whole: With a median lead of approximately 6.4 months before onset, the model predicted ophthalmopathy. Blood shared most expanded thyroid clonotypes above 0.001.

This chain links TRBV19 with TRBJ2-3, with a possible D match to TRBD1 (6 bases). The clonotype was recovered from a man aged 25-40 years with Graves' ophthalmopathy. What was sequenced was blood. The CDR3, as DNA: TGTGCCAGTAGTCAAAGGACAGTAAACACAGATACGCAGTATTTT. Protein: CASSQRTVNTDTQYF.